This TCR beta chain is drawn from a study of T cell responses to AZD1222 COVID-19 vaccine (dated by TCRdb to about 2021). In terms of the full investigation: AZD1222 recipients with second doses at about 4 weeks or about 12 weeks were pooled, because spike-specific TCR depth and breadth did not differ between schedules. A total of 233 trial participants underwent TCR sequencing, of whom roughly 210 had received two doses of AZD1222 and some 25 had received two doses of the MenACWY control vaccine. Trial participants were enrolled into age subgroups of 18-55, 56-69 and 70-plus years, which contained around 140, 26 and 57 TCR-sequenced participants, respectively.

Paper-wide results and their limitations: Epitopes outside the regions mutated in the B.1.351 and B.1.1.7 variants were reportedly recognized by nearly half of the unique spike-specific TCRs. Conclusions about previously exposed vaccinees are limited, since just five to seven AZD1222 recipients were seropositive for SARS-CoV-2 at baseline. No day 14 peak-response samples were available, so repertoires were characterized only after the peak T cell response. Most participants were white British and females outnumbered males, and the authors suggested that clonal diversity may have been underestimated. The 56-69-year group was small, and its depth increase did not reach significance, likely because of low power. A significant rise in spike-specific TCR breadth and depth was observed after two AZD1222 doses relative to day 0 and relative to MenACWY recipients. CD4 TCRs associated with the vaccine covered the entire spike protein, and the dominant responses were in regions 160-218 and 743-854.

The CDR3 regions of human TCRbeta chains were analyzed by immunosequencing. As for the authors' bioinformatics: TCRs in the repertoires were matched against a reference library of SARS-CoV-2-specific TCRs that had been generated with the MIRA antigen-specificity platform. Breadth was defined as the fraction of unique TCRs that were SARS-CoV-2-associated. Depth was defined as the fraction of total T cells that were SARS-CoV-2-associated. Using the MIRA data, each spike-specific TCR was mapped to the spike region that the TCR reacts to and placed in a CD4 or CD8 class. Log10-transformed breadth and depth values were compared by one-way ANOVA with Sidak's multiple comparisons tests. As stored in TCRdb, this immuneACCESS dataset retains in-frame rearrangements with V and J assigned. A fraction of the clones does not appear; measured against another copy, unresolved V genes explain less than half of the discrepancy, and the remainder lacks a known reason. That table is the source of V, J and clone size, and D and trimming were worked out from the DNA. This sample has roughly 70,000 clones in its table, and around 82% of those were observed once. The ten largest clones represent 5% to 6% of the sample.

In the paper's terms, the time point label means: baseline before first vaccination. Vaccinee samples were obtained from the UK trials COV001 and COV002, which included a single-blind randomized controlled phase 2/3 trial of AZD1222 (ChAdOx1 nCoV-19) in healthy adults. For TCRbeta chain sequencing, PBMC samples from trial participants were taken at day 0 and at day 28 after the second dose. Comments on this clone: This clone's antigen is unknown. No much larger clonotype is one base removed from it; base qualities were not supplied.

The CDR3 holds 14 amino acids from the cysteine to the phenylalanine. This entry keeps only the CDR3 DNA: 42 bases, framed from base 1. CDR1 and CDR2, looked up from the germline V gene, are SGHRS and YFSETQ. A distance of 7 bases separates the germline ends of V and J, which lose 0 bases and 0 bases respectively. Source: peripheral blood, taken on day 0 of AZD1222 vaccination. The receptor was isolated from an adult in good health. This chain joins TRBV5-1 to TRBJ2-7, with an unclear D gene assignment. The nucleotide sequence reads TGCGCCAGCAGCTTGGGACTGAGCTCCTACGAGCAGTACTTC. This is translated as CASSLGLSSYEQYF.